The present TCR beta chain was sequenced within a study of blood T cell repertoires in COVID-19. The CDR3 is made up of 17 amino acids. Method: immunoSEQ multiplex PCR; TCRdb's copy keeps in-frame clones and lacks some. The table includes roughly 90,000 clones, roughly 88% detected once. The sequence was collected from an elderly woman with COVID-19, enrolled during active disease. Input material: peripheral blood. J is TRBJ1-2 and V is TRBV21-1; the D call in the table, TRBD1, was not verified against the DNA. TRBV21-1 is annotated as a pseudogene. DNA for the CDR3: TGTGCCAGCAGCTCAAGGAACGGTGGGGCCGAGGACTATGGCTACACCTTC. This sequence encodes CASSSRNGGAEDYGYTF.